The 16 T cell receptor beta chains reported below all come from one sample, sequenced in a study of identical twins. TCRdb re-called the 5' RACE reads through MiXCR, storing one row per CDR3 protein. The data contain 260,000 or so distinct CDR3 sequences, around 7.6% of them seen just once; the ten biggest clones take up 5.4%. The sample was also linked to a second study, of yellow fever vaccine responses in identical twins.

Sequencing was carried out using CD8+ T cells sorted from blood. All receptors derive from a woman younger than 30 in good health.

This clonotype was observed many times. The gene calls are TRBV7-9 and TRBJ2-3; D assignment may be TRBD1 or TRBD2 (6 bases each). CDR3 length: 13 amino acids. The germline V gene has CDR1 SEHNR and CDR2 FQNEAQ (reference sequence). Trimming shortened V by 6 bases and J by 6 bases, and 13 bases separated the two germline ends. The CDR3 nucleotides are TGTGCCAGCAGGGGGGGCGGATTGGATACGCAGTATTTT. This sequence encodes CASRGGGLDTQYF.

This clonotype came up many times. The chain couples TRBV5-1 to TRBJ2-2; D tentatively reads TRBD1 or TRBD2 (6 bases each). Deletions cut 2 bases from V and 6 bases from J, with 14 bases between. This CDR3 region has 15 residues. Looked up from germline, CDR1 is SGHRS and CDR2 is YFSETQ. The CDR3 DNA reads TGCGCCAGCAGCTTTCGAGTGGAGGGGGCCGGGGAGCTGTTTTTT. Residues: CASSFRVEGAGELFF.

This clonotype was picked up many times. The genes are TRBV14 and TRBJ1-2; TRBD1 agrees at 7 bases. This CDR3 has 16 residues. The germline V gene encodes CDR1 SGHDN and CDR2 FVKESK. Trimming removed 4 bases from V and 6 bases from J; junction bases left unmatched: 14. The CDR3 DNA reads as TGTGCCAGCAGCCTTACGGGACAGAGCACCTATAATGGCTACACCTTC. Its translation: CASSLTGQSTYNGYTF.

The J gene is TRBJ2-7, the V gene TRBV5-8; no firm D call. The CDR3 length is 13 residues. Trimming stripped 0 bases from V and 2 bases from J, with 6 bases between. Germline CDR1 is SGHTS and CDR2 is YDEGEE. CDR3: CASSLEVAYEQYV. The DNA of the CDR3 is TGTGCCAGCAGCTTGGAGGTGGCCTACGAGCAGTACGTC.

In its sample, this clonotype was seen many times. The chain carries TRBV12-5 and TRBJ1-1; D possibly corresponds to TRBD1 (6 bases). In germline, CDR1 is LGHNT, CDR2 FRNRAP. Between the trimmed V and J ends, which lost 2 bases and 0 bases, there was a span of 10 bases. CDR3 size: 15 residues. The CDR3 loop reads CASGLWDTMNTEAFF. CDR3 in DNA: TGTGCTAGTGGTTTGTGGGACACCATGAACACTGAAGCTTTCTTT.

The rearrangement joins TRBV10-1 to TRBJ2-2, with D tentatively TRBD1 (6 bases). Germline CDR1 is WNHNN and CDR2 is SYGVQD (reference sequence). V dropped 4 bases and J dropped 0 bases, with 15 bases sitting between them. This CDR3 spans 17 amino acids. In nucleotides, the CDR3 is TGCGCCAGCAGTGTGGATCGGACAGTAACGAACACCGGGGAGCTGTTTTTT. Protein product: CASSVDRTVTNTGELFF.

The V gene is TRBV25-1, the J gene TRBJ2-3, with D hard to call. Germline values: CDR1 MGHDK, CDR2 SYGVNS. CDR3 length: 14 residues. Trimming pared 4 bases from V and 4 bases from J, leaving 12 bases between. Written as DNA, the CDR3 is TGTGCCAGCAGTGGGGCTGTAGGGTCAGATACGCAGTATTTT. This sequence encodes CASSGAVGSDTQYF. Together with reference TRBV25-1 and TRBJ2-3, the CDR3 gives the full variable domain: EADIYQTPRYLVIGTGKKITLECSQTMGHDKMYWYQQDPGMELHLIHYSYGVNSTEKGDLSSESTVSRIRTEHFPLTLESARPSHTSQYLCASSGAVGSDTQYFGPGTRLTVL.

Only a few counts were recorded for this clonotype. The gene calls are TRBV28 and TRBJ2-7, with 11 bases fitting TRBD2. CDR1 is MDHEN, CDR2 SYDVKM, per germline. This CDR3 comprises 18 residues. Trimming cost V 5 bases and J 3 bases; bases outside gene matches: 15. The CDR3 is CASSPSLGLAGVLYEQYF. CDR3 DNA: TGTGCCAGCAGTCCTTCCCTTGGACTAGCGGGTGTGCTCTACGAGCAGTACTTC.

This clonotype was counted many times. J is TRBJ2-7 and V is TRBV29-1, with 10 bases aligning to TRBD2. V dropped 2 bases and J dropped 0; count of bases not matched to a gene: 4. In germline, CDR1 is SQVTM, CDR2 ANQGSEA. This CDR3 has 15 amino acids. The CDR3 is CSVELAGAPSYEQYF. The CDR3 DNA follows: TGCAGCGTTGAACTAGCGGGAGCCCCCTCCTACGAGCAGTACTTC.

There are many counts of this clonotype. The rearrangement uses TRBV11-1 and TRBJ2-1; 9 bases are a match to TRBD1. Germline V lookup: CDR1 SGHAT, CDR2 FQDESV (reference sequence). The CDR3 spans 16 residues. Trimming at V came to 4 bases and at J to 5 bases, leaving 9 bases not matched to a gene. The CDR3 nucleotides read TGTGCCAGCAGCTCACCGGGACAGGGAATCGACAATGAGCAGTTCTTC. Encoded protein: CASSSPGQGIDNEQFF.

In this sample, this clonotype turned up a few times. The rearrangement links TRBV6-5 to TRBJ2-1; D remains ambiguous. Trimming pared 2 bases from V and 7 bases from J, leaving 9 bases between. The length of the CDR3 is 13 residues. CDR1 is MNHEY, CDR2 SVGAGI, per germline. CDR3 protein: CASSYGLINEQFF. In nucleotides, the CDR3 is TGTGCCAGCAGTTACGGTCTCATAAATGAGCAGTTCTTC.

This clonotype was found many times. The chain has TRBV4-1 and TRBJ2-7; 9 positions match TRBD2. Germline CDR1 is MGHRA and CDR2 is YSYEKL. V was pared by 2 bases and J by 4 bases, with 6 bases of the junction left unmatched. This CDR3 has 15 residues. In nucleotides, the CDR3 is TGCGCCAGCAGCCAATTAGCGGGAGTCACGTACGAGCAGTACTTC. It is translated as CASSQLAGVTYEQYF.

Ten or more counts support this clonotype. The rearrangement joins TRBV5-5 to TRBJ1-1; D is perhaps TRBD1 (5 bases). V lost 0 bases to trimming and J lost 4 bases, with 13 bases between them. Germline V CDR1 and CDR2: SGHKS, YYEKEE (reference sequence). The CDR3 is 15 amino acids. CDR3 coding DNA: TGTGCCAGCAGCTTGGATCTGGGGGATGGCACTGAAGCTTTCTTT. It is translated as CASSLDLGDGTEAFF.

This clonotype has just a few counts. The chain recombines TRBV7-9 with TRBJ1-5; 8 bases fit TRBD1. The germline V gene encodes CDR1 SEHNR and CDR2 FQNEAQ (reference sequence). After removal of 7 bases from V and 5 bases from J, the junction contained 13 bases not matched to a gene. The CDR3 has 16 residues. The DNA for the CDR3 is TGTGCCAGCATCCAGTTCGTGACAGGGGATTATCAGCCCCAGCATTTT. This codes for CASIQFVTGDYQPQHF.

The chain employs TRBV4-1 and TRBJ2-1; 14 bases agree with TRBD2. Trimming took 5 bases from V and 5 from J; bases not matched to a gene: 5. Germline-derived CDR1 and CDR2 are MGHRA and YSYEKL. CDR3 length: 16 residues. CDR3 bases: TGCGCCAGCAGCATATTGGGACTAGCGGGAGACAATGAGCAGTTCTTC. Its translation is CASSILGLAGDNEQFF.

The sample holds many counts of this clonotype. The chain is built from TRBV13 and TRBJ2-7; TRBD1 agrees at 9 bases. CDR3 length: 14 residues. J gave up 3 bases and V 4 bases, and 4 bases lay outside the gene matches. CDR1 and CDR2 (germline): PRHDT, FYEKMQ (reference sequence). The chain's CDR3 is CASSSPGQGYEQYV. DNA for the CDR3: TGTGCCAGCAGCTCGCCGGGACAGGGCTACGAGCAGTACGTC.